At least ten counts were recorded for the clone carrying this T cell receptor (beta chain). This sample stems from a study of T cells after yellow fever vaccination. The germline CDR1 and CDR2 sequences are DFQATT and SNEGSKA (reference sequence). This CDR3 contains 15 residues. With 2 bases removed from V and 0 bases from J, the gap between germline ends came to 11 bases. General study results and limits: Almost none of the vaccine-responding clonotypes turned up in sorted memory subsets on day 0, the data showed. Compared with primary, the secondary response was weaker and peaked at day 5, not 15.

TCRdb used MiXCR to reprocess the 5' RACE reads, holding one entry per CDR3 protein. The sample lists around 31,000 distinct CDR3 sequences; roughly a tenth were seen once. This sequence originates from a man aged 18 to 29 who received the YFV17D yellow fever vaccine. Source: PBMCs, either bulk or a sorted T-cell subset (CD4+, CD8+, memory, or dextramer-sorted; not recorded which), taken more than 13 days after the first yellow fever vaccination. The J gene is TRBJ1-5, the V gene TRBV20-1, with a possible D match to TRBD1 (5 bases). The CDR3 here is CSARRRGFSNQPQHF. For the CDR3, the DNA is TGCAGTGCTAGACGAAGGGGCTTTAGCAATCAGCCCCAGCATTTT.